What follows are 2 T cell receptor beta chains derived from one specimen sequenced in a study of blood T cell repertoires in COVID-19 (dated by TCRdb to 2018 to 2020). Library construction relied on the immunoSEQ multiplex PCR assay. Drawn from immuneACCESS, this table holds only the in-frame rearrangements with V and J called that TCRdb kept. Clones are partly lost; checked studies trace under half to an unresolved V gene and leave the rest unexplained. The table for this sample lists a few hundred thousand clones; around 92% of them were counted only once. The top ten clonotypes cover less than 2% of the sample. Sequencing input: PBMCs or T cells enriched from blood (not recorded which). Receptors originate from a woman in her 30s who had recovered from COVID-19.

The chain is built from TRBV24-1 and TRBJ1-5; D is perhaps TRBD1 (5 bases). The V and J ends lost 3 bases and 7 bases respectively, with 12 bases between them. Per germline, CDR1 KGHDR and CDR2 SFDVKD. This CDR3 has 14 amino acids. This CDR3 is CATSDGAGGQPQHF. For the CDR3, the DNA is TGTGCCACCAGTGATGGGGCGGGGGGACAGCCCCAGCATTTT.

The gene calls are TRBV7-2 and TRBJ2-2; 7 bases line up with TRBD1. J lost 0 bases, V lost 5 bases, and 6 bases had no gene match. This CDR3 has 16 amino acids. Germline CDR1 and CDR2: SGHTA and FQGNSA. As DNA, the CDR3 is TGTGCCAGCAGCATTCGGACAGGACCGAACACCGGGGAGCTGTTTTTT. It encodes CASSIRTGPNTGELFF.